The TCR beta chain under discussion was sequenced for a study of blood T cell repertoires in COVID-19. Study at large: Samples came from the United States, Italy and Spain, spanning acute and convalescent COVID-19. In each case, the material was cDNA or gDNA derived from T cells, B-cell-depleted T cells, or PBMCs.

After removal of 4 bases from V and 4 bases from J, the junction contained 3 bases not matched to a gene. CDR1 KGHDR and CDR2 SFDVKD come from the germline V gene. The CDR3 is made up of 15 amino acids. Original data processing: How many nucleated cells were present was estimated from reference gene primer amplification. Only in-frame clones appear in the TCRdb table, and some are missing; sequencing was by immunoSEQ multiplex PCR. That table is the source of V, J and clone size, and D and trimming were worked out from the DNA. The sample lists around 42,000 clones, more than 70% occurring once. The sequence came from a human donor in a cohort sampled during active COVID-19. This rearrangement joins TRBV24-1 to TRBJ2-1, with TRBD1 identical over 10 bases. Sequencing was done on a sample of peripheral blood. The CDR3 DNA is TGTGCCACCAGTGAAGGGACAGGGGCTTACAATGAGCAGTTCTTC. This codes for CATSEGTGAYNEQFF.